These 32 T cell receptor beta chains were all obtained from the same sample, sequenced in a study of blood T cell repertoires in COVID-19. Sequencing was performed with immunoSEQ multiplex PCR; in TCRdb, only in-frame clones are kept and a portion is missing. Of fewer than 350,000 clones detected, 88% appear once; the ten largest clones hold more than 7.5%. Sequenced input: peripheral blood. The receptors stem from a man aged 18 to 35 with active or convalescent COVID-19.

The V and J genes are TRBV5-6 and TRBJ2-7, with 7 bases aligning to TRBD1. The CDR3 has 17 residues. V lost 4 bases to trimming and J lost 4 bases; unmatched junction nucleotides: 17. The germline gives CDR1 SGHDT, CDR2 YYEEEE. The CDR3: CASSDRGQEYIWYEQYF. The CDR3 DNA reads TGTGCCAGCAGCGACCGCGGACAGGAGTATATCTGGTACGAGCAGTACTTC.

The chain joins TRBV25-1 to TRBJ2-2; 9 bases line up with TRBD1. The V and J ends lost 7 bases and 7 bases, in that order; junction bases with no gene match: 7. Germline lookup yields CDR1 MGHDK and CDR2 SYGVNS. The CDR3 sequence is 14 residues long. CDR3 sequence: CASTTGGLIGELFF. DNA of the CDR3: TGTGCCAGCACGACAGGGGGATTGATCGGGGAGCTGTTTTTT.

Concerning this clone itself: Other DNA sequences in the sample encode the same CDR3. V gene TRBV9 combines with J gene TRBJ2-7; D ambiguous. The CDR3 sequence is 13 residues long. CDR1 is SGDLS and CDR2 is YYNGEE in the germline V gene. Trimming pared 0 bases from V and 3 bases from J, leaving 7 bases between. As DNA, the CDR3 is TGTGCCAGCAGCGTAGGCCTAGACTACGAGCAGTACTTC. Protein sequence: CASSVGLDYEQYF.

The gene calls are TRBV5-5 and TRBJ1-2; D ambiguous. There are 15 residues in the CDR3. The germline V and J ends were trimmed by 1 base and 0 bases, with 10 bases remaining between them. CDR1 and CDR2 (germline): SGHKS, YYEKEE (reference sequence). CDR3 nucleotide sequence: TGTGCCAGCAGCTTGTCGTCAAGAGCTAACTATGGCTACACCTTC. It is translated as CASSLSSRANYGYTF.

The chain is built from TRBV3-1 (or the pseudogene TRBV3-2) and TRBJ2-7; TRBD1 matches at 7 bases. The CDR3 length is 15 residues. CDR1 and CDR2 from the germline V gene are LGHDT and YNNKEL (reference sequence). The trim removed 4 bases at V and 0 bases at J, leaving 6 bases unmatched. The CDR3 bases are TGTGCCAGCAGCCGCGGACAGGACTCCTCCTACGAGCAGTACTTC. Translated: CASSRGQDSSYEQYF.

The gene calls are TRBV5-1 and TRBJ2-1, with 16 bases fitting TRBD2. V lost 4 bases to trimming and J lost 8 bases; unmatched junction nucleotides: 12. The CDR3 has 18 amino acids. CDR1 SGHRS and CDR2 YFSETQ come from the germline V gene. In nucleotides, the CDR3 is TGCGCCAGCAGCCCGCCTTCCGGGACTAGCGGGGGGGCCTATGAGCAGTTCTTC. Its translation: CASSPPSGTSGGAYEQFF.

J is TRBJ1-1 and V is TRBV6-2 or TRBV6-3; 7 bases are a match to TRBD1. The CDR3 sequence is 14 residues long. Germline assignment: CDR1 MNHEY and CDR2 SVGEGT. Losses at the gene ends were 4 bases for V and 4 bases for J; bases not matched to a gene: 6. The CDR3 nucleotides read TGTGCCAGCAGTTTGAGGACAGGTTTCACTGAAGCTTTCTTT. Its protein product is CASSLRTGFTEAFF.

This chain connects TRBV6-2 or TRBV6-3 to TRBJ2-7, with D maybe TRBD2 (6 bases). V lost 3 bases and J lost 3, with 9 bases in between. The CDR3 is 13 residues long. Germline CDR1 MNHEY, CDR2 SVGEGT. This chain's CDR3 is CASSYLALYEQYF. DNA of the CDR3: TGTGCCAGCAGTTATCTAGCGCTCTACGAGCAGTACTTC.

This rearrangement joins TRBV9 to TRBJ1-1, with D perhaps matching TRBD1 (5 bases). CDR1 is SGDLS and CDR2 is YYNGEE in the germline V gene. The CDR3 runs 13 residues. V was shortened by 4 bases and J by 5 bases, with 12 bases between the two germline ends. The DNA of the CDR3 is TGTGCCAGCAGCTTCGACAGTGAGACTGAAGCTTTCTTT. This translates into CASSFDSETEAFF.

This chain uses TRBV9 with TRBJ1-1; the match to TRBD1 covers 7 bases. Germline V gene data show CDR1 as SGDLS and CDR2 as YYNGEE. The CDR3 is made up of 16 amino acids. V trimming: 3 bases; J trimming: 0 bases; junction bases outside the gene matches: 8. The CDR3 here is CASSAGQDTMNTEAFF. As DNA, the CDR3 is TGTGCCAGCAGCGCTGGACAGGACACCATGAACACTGAAGCTTTCTTT.

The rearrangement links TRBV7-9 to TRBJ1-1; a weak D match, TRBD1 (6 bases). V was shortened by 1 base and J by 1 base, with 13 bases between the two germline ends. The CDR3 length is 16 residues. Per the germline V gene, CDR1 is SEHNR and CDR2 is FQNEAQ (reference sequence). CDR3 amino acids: CASSLGSGTKNTEAFF. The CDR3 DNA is TGTGCCAGCAGCTTAGGTTCCGGGACAAAGAACACTGAAGCTTTCTTT. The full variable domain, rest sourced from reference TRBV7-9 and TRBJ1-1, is DTGVSQNPRHKITKRGQNVTFRCDPISEHNRLYWYRQTLGQGPEFLTYFQNEAQLEKSRLLSDRFSAERPKGSFSTLEIQRTEQGDSAMYLCASSLGSGTKNTEAFFGQGTRLTVV.

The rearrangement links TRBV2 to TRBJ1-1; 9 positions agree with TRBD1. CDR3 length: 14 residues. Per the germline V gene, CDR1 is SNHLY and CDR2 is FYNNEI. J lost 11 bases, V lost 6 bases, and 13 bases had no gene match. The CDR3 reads CASRGDRDLRTAFF. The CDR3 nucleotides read TGTGCCAGCAGGGGGGACAGGGACCTACGGACTGCTTTCTTT.

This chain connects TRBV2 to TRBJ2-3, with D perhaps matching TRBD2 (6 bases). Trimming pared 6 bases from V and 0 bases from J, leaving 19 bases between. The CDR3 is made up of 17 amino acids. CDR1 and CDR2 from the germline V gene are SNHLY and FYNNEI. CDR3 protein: CASSKTLSGASTDTQYF. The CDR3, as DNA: TGTGCCAGCAGCAAAACTCTTAGCGGAGCTAGCACAGATACGCAGTATTTT. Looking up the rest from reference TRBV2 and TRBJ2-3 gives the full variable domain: EPEVTQTPSHQVTQMGQEVILRCVPISNHLYFYWYRQILGQKVEFLVSFYNNEISEKSEIFDDQFSVERPDGSNFTLKIRSTKLEDSAMYFCASSKTLSGASTDTQYFGPGTRLTVL.

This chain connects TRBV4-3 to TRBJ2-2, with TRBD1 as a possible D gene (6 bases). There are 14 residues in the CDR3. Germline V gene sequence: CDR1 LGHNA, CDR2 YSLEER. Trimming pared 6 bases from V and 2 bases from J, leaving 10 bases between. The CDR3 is CASRQGTNTGELFF. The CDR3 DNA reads TGCGCCAGCAGGCAGGGGACCAACACCGGGGAGCTGTTTTTT.

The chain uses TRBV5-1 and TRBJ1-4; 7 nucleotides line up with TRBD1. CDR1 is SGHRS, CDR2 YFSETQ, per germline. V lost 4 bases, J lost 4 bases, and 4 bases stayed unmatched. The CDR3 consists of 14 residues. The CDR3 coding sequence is TGCGCCAGCAGCCCCGGACAGGTTAATGAAAAACTGTTTTTT. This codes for CASSPGQVNEKLFF. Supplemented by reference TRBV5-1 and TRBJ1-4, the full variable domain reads KAGVTQTPRYLIKTRGQQVTLSCSPISGHRSVSWYQQTPGQGLQFLFEYFSETQRNKGNFPGRFSGRQFSNSRSEMNVSTLELGDSALYLCASSPGQVNEKLFFGSGTQLSVL.

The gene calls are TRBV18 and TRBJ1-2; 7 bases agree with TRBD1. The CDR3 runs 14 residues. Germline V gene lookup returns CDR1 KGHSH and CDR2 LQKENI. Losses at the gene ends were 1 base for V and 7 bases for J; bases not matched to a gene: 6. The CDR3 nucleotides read TGTGCCAGCTCACCACAAGTTGACAGGGCTGGCTACACCTTC. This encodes CASSPQVDRAGYTF.

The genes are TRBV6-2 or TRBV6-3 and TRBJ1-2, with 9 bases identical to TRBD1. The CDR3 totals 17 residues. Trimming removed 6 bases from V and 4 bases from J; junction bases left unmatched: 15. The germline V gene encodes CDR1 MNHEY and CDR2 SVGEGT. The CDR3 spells CASSFPRTGDEGYGYTF. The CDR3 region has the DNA TGTGCCAGCAGCTTTCCCCGGACAGGGGACGAGGGCTATGGCTACACCTTC.

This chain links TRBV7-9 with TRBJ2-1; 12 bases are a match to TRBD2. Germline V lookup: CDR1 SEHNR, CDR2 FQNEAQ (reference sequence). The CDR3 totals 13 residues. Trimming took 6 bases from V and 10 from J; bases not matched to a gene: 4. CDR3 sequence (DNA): TGTGCCAGCAGGGGCGGACTAGCGGGGGAGCAGTTCTTC. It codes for CASRGGLAGEQFF.

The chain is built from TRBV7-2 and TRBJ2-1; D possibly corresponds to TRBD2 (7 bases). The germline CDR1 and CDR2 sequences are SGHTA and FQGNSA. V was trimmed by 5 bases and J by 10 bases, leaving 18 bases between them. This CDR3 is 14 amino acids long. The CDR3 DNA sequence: TGTGCCAGCAGCCCCCTCGGGGGGCGCCTAGAGCAGTTCTTC. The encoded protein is CASSPLGGRLEQFF.

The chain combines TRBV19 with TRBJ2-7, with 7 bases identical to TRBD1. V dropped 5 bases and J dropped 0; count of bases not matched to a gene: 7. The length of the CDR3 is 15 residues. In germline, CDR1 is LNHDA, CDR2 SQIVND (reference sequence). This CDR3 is CASSPGQQSSYEQYF. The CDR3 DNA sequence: TGTGCCAGTAGTCCGGGACAGCAGAGCTCCTACGAGCAGTACTTC.

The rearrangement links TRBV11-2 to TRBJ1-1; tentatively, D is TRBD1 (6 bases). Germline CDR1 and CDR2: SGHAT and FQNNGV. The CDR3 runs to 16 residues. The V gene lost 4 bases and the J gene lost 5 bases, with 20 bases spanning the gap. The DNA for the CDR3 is TGTGCCAGCAGCTCCCCACTAGGGGGGAGGGAAACTGAAGCTTTCTTT. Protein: CASSSPLGGRETEAFF.

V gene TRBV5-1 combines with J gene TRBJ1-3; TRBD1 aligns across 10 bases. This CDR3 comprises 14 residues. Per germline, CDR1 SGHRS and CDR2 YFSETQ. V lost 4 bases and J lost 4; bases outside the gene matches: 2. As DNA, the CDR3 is TGCGCCAGCAGCGTGGGACAGGGGGGAAACACCATATATTTT. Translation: CASSVGQGGNTIYF.

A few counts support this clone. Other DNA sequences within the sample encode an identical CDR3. This CDR3 reads CASSISGNQPQHF. In nucleotides, the CDR3 is TGTGCCAGTAGTATAAGCGGCAATCAGCCCCAGCATTTT. The rearrangement links TRBV19 to TRBJ1-5; D is uncertain. Trimming removed 2 bases from V and 2 bases from J, with 4 bases in between. The CDR3 has 13 amino acids. Germline V gives CDR1 LNHDA, CDR2 SQIVND (reference sequence).

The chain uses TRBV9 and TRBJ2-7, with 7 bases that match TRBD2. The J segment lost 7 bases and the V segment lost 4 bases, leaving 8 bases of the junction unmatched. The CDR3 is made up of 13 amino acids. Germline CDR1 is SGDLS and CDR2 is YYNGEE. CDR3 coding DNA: TGTGCCAGCAGCCCCACCGGGGGGAGGGAGCAGTACTTC. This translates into CASSPTGGREQYF.

This CDR3 reads CASRPAGQGGGYTF. DNA of the CDR3: TGTGCCAGCAGGCCCGCGGGACAGGGGGGTGGCTACACCTTC. The rearrangement joins TRBV2 to TRBJ1-2; TRBD1 matches at 11 bases. This CDR3 has 14 amino acids. The junction had 7 bases not matched to a gene; V was cut back by 6 bases and J by 7 bases. Germline V gene data show CDR1 as SNHLY and CDR2 as FYNNEI.

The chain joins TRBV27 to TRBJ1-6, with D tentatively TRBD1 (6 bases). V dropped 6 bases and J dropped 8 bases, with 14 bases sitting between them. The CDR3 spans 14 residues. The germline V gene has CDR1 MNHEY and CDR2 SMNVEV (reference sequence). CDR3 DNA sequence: TGTGCCAGCAGCGTACAGGGTTTTGATTCACCCCTCCACTTT. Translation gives CASSVQGFDSPLHF.

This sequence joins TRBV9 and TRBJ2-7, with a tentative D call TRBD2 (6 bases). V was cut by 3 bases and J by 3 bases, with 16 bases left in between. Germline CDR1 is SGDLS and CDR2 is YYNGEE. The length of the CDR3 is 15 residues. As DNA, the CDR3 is TGTGCCAGCAGCGCGACCGGGGGAACTTTCTACGAGCAGTACTTC. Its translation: CASSATGGTFYEQYF.

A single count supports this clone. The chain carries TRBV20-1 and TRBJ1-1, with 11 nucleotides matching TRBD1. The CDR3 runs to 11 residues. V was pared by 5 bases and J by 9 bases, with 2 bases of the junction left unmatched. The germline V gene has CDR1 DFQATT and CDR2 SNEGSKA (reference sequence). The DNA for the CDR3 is TGCAGTGCTTCGGACAGGGGGCAAGCTTTCTTT. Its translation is CSASDRGQAFF.

CDR3 protein: CASSPRQGDYEQYF. The CDR3 DNA reads TGCGCCAGCAGCCCGAGACAGGGGGACTACGAGCAGTACTTC. The chain couples TRBV4-1 to TRBJ2-7; TRBD1 matches at 9 bases. Unmatched junction bases numbered 4, after V lost 4 bases and J lost 3 bases. The CDR3 totals 14 residues. The V gene's germline CDR1 is MGHRA and CDR2 YSYEKL.

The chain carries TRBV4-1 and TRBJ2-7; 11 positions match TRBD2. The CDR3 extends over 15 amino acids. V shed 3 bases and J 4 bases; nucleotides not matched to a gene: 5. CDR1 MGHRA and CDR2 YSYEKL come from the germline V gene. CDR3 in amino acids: CASSQNGLAGYEQYF. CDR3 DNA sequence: TGCGCCAGCAGCCAGAACGGACTAGCGGGTTACGAGCAGTACTTC.

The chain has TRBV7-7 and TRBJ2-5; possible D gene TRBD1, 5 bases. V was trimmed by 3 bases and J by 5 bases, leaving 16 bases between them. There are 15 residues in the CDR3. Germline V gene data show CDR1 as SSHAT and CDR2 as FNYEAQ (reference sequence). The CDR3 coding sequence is TGTGCCAGCAGCTTGAGAAGTCGGGCAGGGGAGACCCAGTACTTC. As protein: CASSLRSRAGETQYF. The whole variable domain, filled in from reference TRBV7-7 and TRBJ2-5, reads GAGVSQSPRYKVTKRGQDVTLRCDPISSHATLYWYQQALGQGPEFLTYFNYEAQPDKSGLPSDRFSAERPEGSISTLTIQRTEQRDSAMYRCASSLRSRAGETQYFGPGTRLLVL.

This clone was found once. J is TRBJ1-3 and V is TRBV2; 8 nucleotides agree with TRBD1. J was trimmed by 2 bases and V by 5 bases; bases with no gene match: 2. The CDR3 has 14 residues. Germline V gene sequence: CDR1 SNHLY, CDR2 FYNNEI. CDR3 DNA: TGTGCCAGCAGTTCGACAGGGGCTGGAAACACCATATATTTT. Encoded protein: CASSSTGAGNTIYF.